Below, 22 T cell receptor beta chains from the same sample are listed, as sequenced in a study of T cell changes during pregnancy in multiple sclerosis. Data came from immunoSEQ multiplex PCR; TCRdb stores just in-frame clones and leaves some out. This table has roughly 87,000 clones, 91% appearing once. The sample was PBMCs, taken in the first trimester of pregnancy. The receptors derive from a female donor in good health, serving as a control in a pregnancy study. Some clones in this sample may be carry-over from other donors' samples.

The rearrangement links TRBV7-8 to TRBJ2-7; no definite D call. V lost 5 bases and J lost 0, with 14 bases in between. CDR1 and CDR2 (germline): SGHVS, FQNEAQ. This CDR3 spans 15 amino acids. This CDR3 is CASSLRRLTSYEQYF. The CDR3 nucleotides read TGTGCCAGCAGCCTGAGAAGACTCACCTCCTACGAGCAGTACTTC.

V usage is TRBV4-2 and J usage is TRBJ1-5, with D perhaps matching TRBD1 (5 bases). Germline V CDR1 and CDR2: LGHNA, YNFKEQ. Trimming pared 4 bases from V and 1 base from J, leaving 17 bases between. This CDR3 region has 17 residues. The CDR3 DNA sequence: TGTGCCAGCAGCCCAGGTGATCGGAGGGGAAGCAATCAGCCCCAGCATTTT. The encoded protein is CASSPGDRRGSNQPQHF.

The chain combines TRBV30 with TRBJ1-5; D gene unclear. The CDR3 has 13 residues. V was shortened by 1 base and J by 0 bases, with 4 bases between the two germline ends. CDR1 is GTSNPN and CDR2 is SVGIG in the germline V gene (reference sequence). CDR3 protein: CAWSASSNQPQHF. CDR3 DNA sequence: TGTGCCTGGAGTGCGAGTAGCAATCAGCCCCAGCATTTT.

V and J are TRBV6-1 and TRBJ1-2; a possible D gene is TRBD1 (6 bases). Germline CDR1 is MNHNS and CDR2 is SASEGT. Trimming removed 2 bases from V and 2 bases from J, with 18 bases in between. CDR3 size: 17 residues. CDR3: CASSEYMGAGVNYGYTF. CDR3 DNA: TGTGCCAGCAGTGAATACATGGGGGCGGGGGTAAACTATGGCTACACCTTC.

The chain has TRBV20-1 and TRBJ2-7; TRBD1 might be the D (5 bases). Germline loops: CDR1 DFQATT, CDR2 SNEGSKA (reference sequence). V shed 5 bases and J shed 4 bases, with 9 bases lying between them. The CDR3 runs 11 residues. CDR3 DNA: TGCAGTGCTTCCCGACAGTACGAGCAGTACTTC. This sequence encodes CSASRQYEQYF.

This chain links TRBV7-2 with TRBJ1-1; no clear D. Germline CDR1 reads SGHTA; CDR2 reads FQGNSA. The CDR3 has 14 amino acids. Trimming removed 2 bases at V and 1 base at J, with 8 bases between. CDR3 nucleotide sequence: TGTGCCAGCAGCTTAAGCAGGCGGAACACTGAAGCTTTCTTT. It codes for CASSLSRRNTEAFF.

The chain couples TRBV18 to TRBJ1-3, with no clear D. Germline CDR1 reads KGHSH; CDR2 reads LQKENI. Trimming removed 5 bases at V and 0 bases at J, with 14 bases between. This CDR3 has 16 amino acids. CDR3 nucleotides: TGTGCCAGCTCATCTTCCCAGCGTCCCTCTGGAAACACCATATATTTT. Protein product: CASSSSQRPSGNTIYF.

DNA of the CDR3: TGTGCCAGCAGTGAAAGAGTAGCGGGGGGCTACGAGCAGTACTTC. Its protein is CASSERVAGGYEQYF. This chain uses TRBV6-1 with TRBJ2-7, with 10 nucleotides matching TRBD2. From germline, CDR1 is MNHNS and CDR2 SASEGT. V lost 2 bases and J lost 3; bases outside the gene matches: 4. The CDR3 totals 15 residues.

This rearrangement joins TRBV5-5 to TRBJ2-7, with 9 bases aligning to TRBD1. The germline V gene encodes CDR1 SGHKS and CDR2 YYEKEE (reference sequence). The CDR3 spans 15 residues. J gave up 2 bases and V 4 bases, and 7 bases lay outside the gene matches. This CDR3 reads CASSPGQGKTYEQYF. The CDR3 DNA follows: TGTGCCAGCAGCCCCGGACAGGGGAAAACCTACGAGCAGTACTTC.

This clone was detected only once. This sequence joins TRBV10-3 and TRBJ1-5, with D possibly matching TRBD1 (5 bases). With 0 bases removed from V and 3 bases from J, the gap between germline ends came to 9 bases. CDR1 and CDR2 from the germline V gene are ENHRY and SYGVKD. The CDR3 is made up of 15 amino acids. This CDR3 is CAISESLTVNQPQHF. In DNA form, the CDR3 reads TGTGCCATCAGTGAGTCCCTGACAGTCAATCAGCCCCAGCATTTT.

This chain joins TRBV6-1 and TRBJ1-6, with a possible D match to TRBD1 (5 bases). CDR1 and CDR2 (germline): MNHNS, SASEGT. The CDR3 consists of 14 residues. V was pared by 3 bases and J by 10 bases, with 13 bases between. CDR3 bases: TGTGCCAGCAGTGACGAAGGGGAAGGATCACCCCTCCACTTT. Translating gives CASSDEGEGSPLHF.

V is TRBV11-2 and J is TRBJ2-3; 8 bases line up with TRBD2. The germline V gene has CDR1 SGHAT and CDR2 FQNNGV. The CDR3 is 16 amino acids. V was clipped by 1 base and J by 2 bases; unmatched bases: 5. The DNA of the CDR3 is TGTGCCAGCAGCTTAGGGGGTAGCGGGGCCACAGATACGCAGTATTTT. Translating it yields CASSLGGSGATDTQYF.

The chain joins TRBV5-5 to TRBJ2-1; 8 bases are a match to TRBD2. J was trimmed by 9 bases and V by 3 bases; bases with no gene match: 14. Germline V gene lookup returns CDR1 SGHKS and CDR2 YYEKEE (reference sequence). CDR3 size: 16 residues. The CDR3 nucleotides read TGTGCCAGCAGCTACACCCGACTAGCGACTGGGGGTGAGCAGTTCTTC. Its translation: CASSYTRLATGGEQFF. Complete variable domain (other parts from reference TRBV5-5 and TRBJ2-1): DAGVTQSPTHLIKTRGQQVTLRCSPISGHKSVSWYQQVLGQGPQFIFQYYEKEERGRGNFPDRFSARQFPNYSSELNVNALLLGDSALYLCASSYTRLATGGEQFFGPGTRLTVL.

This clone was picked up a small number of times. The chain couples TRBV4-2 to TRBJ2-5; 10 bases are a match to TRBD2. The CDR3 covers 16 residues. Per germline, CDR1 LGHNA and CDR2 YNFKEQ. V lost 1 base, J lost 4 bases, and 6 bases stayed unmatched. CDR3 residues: CASSQVPAGGGETQYF. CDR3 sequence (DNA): TGTGCCAGCAGCCAAGTTCCAGCGGGAGGGGGAGAGACCCAGTACTTC.

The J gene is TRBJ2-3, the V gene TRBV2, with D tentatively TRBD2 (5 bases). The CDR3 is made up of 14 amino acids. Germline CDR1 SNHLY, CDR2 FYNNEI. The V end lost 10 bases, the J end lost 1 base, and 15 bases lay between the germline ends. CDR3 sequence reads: CATAGSWGTDTQYF. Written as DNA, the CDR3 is TGTGCCACCGCGGGTAGCTGGGGCACAGATACGCAGTATTTT. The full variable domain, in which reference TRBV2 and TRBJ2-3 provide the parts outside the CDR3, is EPEVTQTPSHQVTQMGQEVILRCVPISNHLYFYWYRQILGQKVEFLVSFYNNEISEKSEIFDDQFSVERPDGSNFTLKIRSTKLEDSAMYFCATAGSWGTDTQYFGPGTRLTVL.

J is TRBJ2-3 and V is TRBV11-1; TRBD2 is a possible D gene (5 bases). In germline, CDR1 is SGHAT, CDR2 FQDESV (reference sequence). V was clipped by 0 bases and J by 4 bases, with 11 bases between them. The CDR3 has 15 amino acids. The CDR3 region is CASSLAGGGADTQYF. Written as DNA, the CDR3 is TGTGCCAGCAGCTTAGCGGGCGGAGGTGCAGATACGCAGTATTTT.

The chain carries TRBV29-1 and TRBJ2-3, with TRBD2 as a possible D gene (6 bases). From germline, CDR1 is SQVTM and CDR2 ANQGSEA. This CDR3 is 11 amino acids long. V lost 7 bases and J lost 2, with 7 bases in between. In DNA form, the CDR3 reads TGCAGCGGGGGGGACACAGATACGCAGTATTTT. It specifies CSGGDTDTQYF.

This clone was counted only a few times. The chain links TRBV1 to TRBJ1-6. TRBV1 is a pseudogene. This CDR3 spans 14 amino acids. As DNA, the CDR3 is TGCACCTTCACCCGGGGGGGATCGCGGTCACCCCTCCACTTT. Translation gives CTFTRGGSRSPLHF.

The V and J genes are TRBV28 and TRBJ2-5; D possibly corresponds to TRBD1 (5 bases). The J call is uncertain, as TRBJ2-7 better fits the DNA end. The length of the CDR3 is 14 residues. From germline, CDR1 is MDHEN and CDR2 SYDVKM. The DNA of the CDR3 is TGTGCCAGCAGTTACCAGGGAAAGGGCTACGAGCAGTACTTC. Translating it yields CASSYQGKGYEQYF.

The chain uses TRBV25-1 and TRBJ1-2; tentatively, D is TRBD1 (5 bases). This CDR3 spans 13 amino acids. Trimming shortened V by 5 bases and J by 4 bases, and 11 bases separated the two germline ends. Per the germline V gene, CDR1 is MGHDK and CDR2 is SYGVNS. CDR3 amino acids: CASSRGEGYGYTF. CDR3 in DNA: TGTGCCAGCAGTCGGGGGGAGGGCTATGGCTACACCTTC.

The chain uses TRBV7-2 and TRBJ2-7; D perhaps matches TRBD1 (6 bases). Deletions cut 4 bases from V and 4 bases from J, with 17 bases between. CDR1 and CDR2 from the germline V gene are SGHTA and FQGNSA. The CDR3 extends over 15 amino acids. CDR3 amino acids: CASSSTGTLHYEQYF. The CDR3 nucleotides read TGTGCCAGCAGCTCCACCGGGACACTTCATTACGAGCAGTACTTC. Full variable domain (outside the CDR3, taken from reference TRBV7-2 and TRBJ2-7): GAGVSQSPSNKVTEKGKDVELRCDPISGHTALYWYRQSLGQGLEFLIYFQGNSAPDKSGLPSDRFSAERTGGSVSTLTIQRTQQEDSAVYLCASSSTGTLHYEQYFGPGTRLTVT.

DNA of the CDR3: TGTGCCAGCTCAGGACAGGACTATGGCTACACCTTC. Residues: CASSGQDYGYTF. This rearrangement joins TRBV18 to TRBJ1-2; 7 nucleotides align to TRBD1. The J segment lost 3 bases and the V segment lost 5 bases, leaving 0 bases of the junction unmatched. CDR3 size: 12 residues. In germline, CDR1 is KGHSH, CDR2 LQKENI. The full variable domain, in which reference TRBV18 and TRBJ1-2 provide the parts outside the CDR3, is NAGVMQNPRHLVRRRGQEARLRCSPMKGHSHVYWYRQLPEEGLKFMVYLQKENIIDESGMPKERFSAEFPKEGPSILRIQQVVRGDSAAYFCASSGQDYGYTFGSGTRLTVV.